Following are 30 T cell receptor beta chains from one sample sequenced in a study of cytomegalovirus exposure and HLA in healthy donors. 60 Vbeta and 13 Jbeta primers were used in PCR. Clones were sequenced by immunoSEQ multiplex PCR, and TCRdb holds only the in-frame ones, with some missing. This sample has 40,000 to 50,000 clones; roughly 76% occur once, and the top ten carry 5.5% to 7%. Sequenced input: PBMCs. These receptors all stem from a man aged 25-40 years in good health and CMV-seronegative.

Only one count was recorded for this clone. J is TRBJ1-6 and V is TRBV6-5, with 8 positions matching TRBD1. Germline CDR1 is MNHEY and CDR2 is SVGAGI. Losses at the gene ends were 9 bases for V and 10 bases for J; bases not matched to a gene: 11. This CDR3 is built from 14 residues. CDR3 amino acids: CASSSGGAGSPLHF. In DNA, the CDR3 is TGTGCCAGTTCTTCAGGGGGCGCGGGGTCACCCCTCCACTTT.

The chain couples TRBV6-6 to TRBJ2-1, with a weak D call TRBD2 (6 bases). The CDR3 runs 16 residues. Trimming cost V 2 bases and J 4 bases, with 15 bases left between them. CDR1 is MNHNY, CDR2 SVGAGI, per germline (reference sequence). The CDR3 DNA is TGTGCCAGCAGTTACAGCGCGGAGGGACCATACAATGAGCAGTTCTTC. Its translation is CASSYSAEGPYNEQFF.

This rearrangement joins TRBV29-1 to TRBJ2-2; D is undetermined. CDR1 and CDR2 from the germline V gene are SQVTM and ANQGSEA. Trimming removed 1 base at V and 1 base at J, with 4 bases between. This CDR3 spans 13 amino acids. CDR3 DNA sequence: TGCAGCGTTGAAGTCGGGAACACCGGGGAGCTGTTTTTT. Translation: CSVEVGNTGELFF.

The chain carries TRBV11-2 and TRBJ1-1; D gene uncertain. The ends were cut back, 6 bases at V and 6 bases at J, with 14 bases in the middle. Germline V gene data show CDR1 as SGHAT and CDR2 as FQNNGV. This CDR3 has 13 residues. The chain's CDR3 is CASSLSTVAEAFF. DNA for the CDR3: TGTGCCAGCAGTCTTTCCACGGTCGCTGAAGCTTTCTTT.

The chain couples TRBV5-4 to TRBJ2-7; 7 bases map to TRBD1. CDR3 length equals 14 residues. With V trimmed by 2 bases and J by 6 bases, 8 bases remained unmatched. Per the germline V gene, CDR1 is SGHNT and CDR2 is YYREEE (reference sequence). The CDR3: CASSLQGNQGEQYF. For the CDR3, the DNA is TGTGCCAGCAGCTTACAGGGGAACCAAGGCGAGCAGTACTTC.

The chain recombines TRBV5-8 with TRBJ2-2, with D perhaps matching TRBD1 (6 bases). The V end lost 1 base, the J end lost 5 bases, and 27 bases lay between the germline ends. CDR1 and CDR2 from the germline V gene are SGHTS and YDEGEE. This CDR3 comprises 20 residues. The CDR3 nucleotides are TGTGCCAGCAGCTTGTCTCGGACAGTTGTTATTGGCAAAAGGACCGGGGAGCTGTTTTTT. Amino acid sequence: CASSLSRTVVIGKRTGELFF.

The J gene is TRBJ2-1, the V gene TRBV7-2; 10 bases are shared with TRBD1. This CDR3 comprises 15 residues. Germline V gives CDR1 SGHTA, CDR2 FQGNSA. With V trimmed by 7 bases and J by 7 bases, 10 bases remained unmatched. The CDR3, as DNA: TGTGCCAGCAACCCCGGGACAGGGGCCCGAAATGAGCAGTTCTTC. It yields the protein CASNPGTGARNEQFF.

V is TRBV6-1 and J is TRBJ2-6, with 8 bases lining up with TRBD1. The CDR3 runs 18 residues. Germline loops: CDR1 MNHNS, CDR2 SASEGT. Germline trimming cut 3 bases from V and 3 bases from J; bases unmatched to any gene: 10. CDR3 sequence reads: CASSDGSRGRSGANVLTF. In nucleotides, the CDR3 is TGTGCCAGCAGTGACGGTAGCAGGGGGCGAAGTGGGGCCAACGTCCTGACTTTC.

This chain connects TRBV4-1 to TRBJ2-2, with D possibly TRBD2 on 6 matching bases. The germline V and J ends were trimmed by 4 bases and 6 bases, with 18 bases remaining between them. This CDR3 is built from 16 residues. The V gene's germline CDR1 is MGHRA and CDR2 YSYEKL. In DNA, the CDR3 is TGCGCCAGCAGCCGAATAACGACCAGGGAGGCCGGGGAGCTGTTTTTT. Its protein is CASSRITTREAGELFF.

The V and J genes are TRBV7-2 and TRBJ2-3; 9 bases agree with TRBD2. CDR3 length: 15 amino acids. In germline, CDR1 is SGHTA, CDR2 FQGNSA. V was pared by 3 bases and J by 4 bases, with 5 bases of the junction left unmatched. The CDR3 nucleotides are TGTGCCAGCAGCTTGGGCGGGAGGGCTGCAGATACGCAGTATTTT. This sequence encodes CASSLGGRAADTQYF.

This clone turned up a few times. The rearrangement uses TRBV2 and TRBJ1-4; 8 nucleotides agree with TRBD1. With V trimmed by 7 bases and J by 7 bases, 8 bases remained unmatched. Germline loops: CDR1 SNHLY, CDR2 FYNNEI. CDR3 length equals 14 residues. The CDR3 protein is CASKSTGGSEKLFF. In nucleotides, the CDR3 is TGTGCCAGCAAGAGCACAGGGGGAAGTGAAAAACTGTTTTTT.

This clone came up a few times. The rearrangement links TRBV2 to TRBJ2-7; D is unresolved. Trimming removed 4 bases at V and 0 bases at J, with 10 bases between. Germline values: CDR1 SNHLY, CDR2 FYNNEI. This CDR3 comprises 14 residues. The CDR3 coding sequence is TGTGCCAGCAGTGTTAGCTCTAGCTCCTACGAGCAGTACTTC. Its protein product is CASSVSSSSYEQYF. Full variable domain (rest looked up from reference TRBV2 and TRBJ2-7): EPEVTQTPSHQVTQMGQEVILRCVPISNHLYFYWYRQILGQKVEFLVSFYNNEISEKSEIFDDQFSVERPDGSNFTLKIRSTKLEDSAMYFCASSVSSSSYEQYFGPGTRLTVT.

The chain is built from TRBV29-1 and TRBJ1-1; 8 bases line up with TRBD1. The CDR3 covers 13 residues. The V gene's germline CDR1 is SQVTM and CDR2 ANQGSEA. V lost 6 bases and J lost 5; bases outside the gene matches: 8. The CDR3: CSVAGGGQTEAFF. The CDR3 region has the DNA TGCAGCGTGGCAGGGGGCGGGCAAACTGAAGCTTTCTTT.

V and J are TRBV4-1 and TRBJ2-6; D ambiguous. V was trimmed by 3 bases and J by 0 bases, leaving 9 bases between them. The CDR3 runs to 16 residues. CDR1 and CDR2 from the germline V gene are MGHRA and YSYEKL. The CDR3 spells CASSQAVLSGANVLTF. As DNA, the CDR3 is TGCGCCAGCAGCCAGGCCGTCCTCTCTGGGGCCAACGTCCTGACTTTC.

As for this clone: The junction and the germline gene differ at one end; a read error may be behind it. V gene TRBV7-8 combines with J gene TRBJ2-1; 7 nucleotides agree with TRBD2. The CDR3 length is 12 residues. Per the germline V gene, CDR1 is SGHVS and CDR2 is FQNEAQ. Here the CDR3 reads CASSLGSGTLIF. The CDR3 DNA follows: TGTGCCAGCAGCTTAGGAAGCGGGACCTTGATCTTC.

The genes are TRBV27 and TRBJ1-2, with D perhaps matching TRBD1 (5 bases). CDR1 is MNHEY, CDR2 SMNVEV, per germline (reference sequence). CDR3 length: 11 residues. The ends were cut back, 7 bases at V and 7 bases at J, with 10 bases in the middle. The CDR3 DNA follows: TGTGCCAGCAAGGGGTTTGGTGGCTACACCTTC. Translation: CASKGFGGYTF.

V and J are TRBV5-1 and TRBJ2-5; 13 positions agree with TRBD2. Trimming took 0 bases from V and 5 from J; bases not matched to a gene: 4. Germline V gene data show CDR1 as SGHRS and CDR2 as YFSETQ. The CDR3 is 16 amino acids. CDR3 sequence: CASSLVLAGGHETQYF. As DNA, the CDR3 is TGCGCCAGCAGCTTGGTACTAGCGGGAGGGCACGAGACCCAGTACTTC.

This clone occurred once. The chain recombines TRBV5-3 with TRBJ2-3; 7 nucleotides align to TRBD2. TRBV5-3 is reported as an ORF; its role is uncertain. This CDR3 has 15 amino acids. J lost 3 bases, V lost 0 bases, and 4 bases had no gene match. The CDR3 DNA follows: TGTGCCAGAAGCTTGGGGGCGGGAGTAACAGATACGCAGTATTTT. It is translated as CARSLGAGVTDTQYF.

This chain links TRBV6-5 with TRBJ2-1, with TRBD2 identical over 13 bases. Germline V gene sequence: CDR1 MNHEY, CDR2 SVGAGI. J gave up 7 bases and V 2 bases, and 2 bases lay outside the gene matches. The CDR3 has 15 residues. The CDR3 DNA reads TGTGCCAGCAGTTACCGGACTAGCGGGAGTAATGAGCAGTTCTTC. This sequence encodes CASSYRTSGSNEQFF.

The chain has TRBV18 and TRBJ2-3; the D gene is possibly TRBD1 (6 bases). Germline V gene data show CDR1 as KGHSH and CDR2 as LQKENI. V dropped 1 base and J dropped 5 bases, with 13 bases sitting between them. The CDR3 totals 15 residues. This CDR3 reads CASSPLSDRLDTQYF. CDR3 bases: TGTGCCAGCTCACCACTGTCGGACAGATTAGATACGCAGTATTTT.

This clone occurred a few times. V and J are TRBV5-1 and TRBJ1-1, with D tentatively TRBD1 (6 bases). The V gene lost 3 bases and the J gene lost 2 bases, with 8 bases spanning the gap. CDR3 length: 13 amino acids. CDR1 is SGHRS and CDR2 is YFSETQ in the germline V gene. The CDR3 sequence is CASSWTDNTEAFF. The CDR3 nucleotides are TGCGCCAGCAGCTGGACAGATAACACTGAAGCTTTCTTT.

V and J are TRBV5-1 and TRBJ1-4, with D possibly matching TRBD1 (5 bases). This CDR3 region has 15 residues. CDR1 and CDR2 from the germline V gene are SGHRS and YFSETQ. Trimming stripped 0 bases from V and 8 bases from J, with 14 bases between. CDR3 bases: TGCGCCAGCAGCTTGGCCGGGGGAAGAGAGGAAAAACTGTTTTTT. Amino acid sequence: CASSLAGGREEKLFF.

The chain is built from TRBV10-1 and TRBJ2-7; weak D call: TRBD1 (5 bases). Germline CDR1 and CDR2: WNHNN and SYGVQD (reference sequence). Between the trimmed V and J ends, which lost 3 bases and 3 bases, there was a span of 15 bases. The CDR3 runs 15 residues. The CDR3 loop is CASSELRGTYYEQYF. The CDR3 region has the DNA TGCGCCAGCAGTGAACTAAGGGGCACCTACTACGAGCAGTACTTC.

This clone was seen only a few times. This CDR3 reads CASSYWLGRGTGELFF. DNA of the CDR3: TGTGCCAGCAGTTATTGGTTGGGCAGGGGTACCGGGGAGCTGTTTTTT. This chain connects TRBV6-5 to TRBJ2-2; weak D call: TRBD1 (6 bases). V gave up 3 bases and J gave up 5 bases, with 16 bases separating them. Per the germline V gene, CDR1 is MNHEY and CDR2 is SVGAGI. The CDR3 totals 16 residues.

The rearrangement uses TRBV6-1 and TRBJ2-3, with a weak D call TRBD1 (5 bases). The CDR3 consists of 15 residues. Trimming took off 0 bases at V and 0 bases at J, with 7 bases between the two ends. Germline CDR1 is MNHNS and CDR2 is SASEGT. As DNA, the CDR3 is TGTGCCAGCAGTGAAGCAGGGGCTAGCACAGATACGCAGTATTTT. This encodes CASSEAGASTDTQYF.

The chain uses TRBV5-1 and TRBJ1-1; 9 nucleotides line up with TRBD1. Germline V gene sequence: CDR1 SGHRS, CDR2 YFSETQ. V lost 4 bases to trimming and J lost 1 base; unmatched junction nucleotides: 5. The CDR3 is made up of 15 amino acids. CDR3 sequence (DNA): TGCGCCAGCAGCCAGGAACAGGGGGCGAACACTGAAGCTTTCTTT. Amino acids: CASSQEQGANTEAFF.

The chain joins TRBV6-6 to TRBJ1-2, with no clear D. Germline V gene lookup returns CDR1 MNHNY and CDR2 SVGAGI (reference sequence). This CDR3 spans 12 amino acids. V lost 10 bases and J lost 0, with 9 bases in between. The CDR3 spells CATRTTNYGYTF. CDR3 DNA: TGTGCCACCAGAACAACTAACTATGGCTACACCTTC.

This clone was counted a few times. The chain employs TRBV5-1 and TRBJ1-2, with TRBD1 matching over 8 bases. Per germline, CDR1 SGHRS and CDR2 YFSETQ. The length of the CDR3 is 14 residues. V gave up 4 bases and J gave up 2 bases; unmatched junction bases: 4. The CDR3: CASSPDRANYGYTF. The CDR3 DNA follows: TGCGCCAGCAGCCCGGACAGGGCCAACTATGGCTACACCTTC.

This clone has more than one count but fewer than ten. V usage is TRBV5-1 and J usage is TRBJ2-6; 7 nucleotides line up with TRBD1. The CDR3 loop spans 18 amino acids. Germline CDR1 and CDR2: SGHRS and YFSETQ. V lost 0 bases, J lost 0 bases, and 6 bases stayed unmatched. CDR3 residues: CASSLVTGALSGANVLTF. The CDR3 DNA reads TGCGCCAGCAGCTTGGTAACAGGGGCCCTCTCTGGGGCCAACGTCCTGACTTTC.

The chain is built from TRBV19 and TRBJ2-3; 10 bases are shared with TRBD2. The germline V gene encodes CDR1 LNHDA and CDR2 SQIVND (reference sequence). With V trimmed by 3 bases and J by 1 base, 4 bases remained unmatched. This CDR3 has 16 residues. The CDR3 sequence is CASSILAGAGTDTQYF. In DNA, the CDR3 is TGTGCCAGTAGTATCCTAGCGGGAGCGGGCACAGATACGCAGTATTTT.